This entry concerns a single TCR beta chain. The antigen is unknown. The data stem from a study of blood T cells in healthy people across ages. Study-level findings and limits: In older individuals, TCR beta diversity per million T cells was lower, falling roughly linearly with age. Expanded clonotype shifts may have been confounded, as the donors had an unknown CMV status.

CDR1 is GTSNPN, CDR2 SVGIG, per germline (reference sequence). The CDR3 is 14 amino acids. V lost 2 bases, J lost 7 bases, and 15 bases lay in between. Then a second PCR, running roughly 7 to 11 cycles, was carried out with a sample-barcoded 5' primer and a J-beta primer mix. TCRdb reprocessed the 5' RACE reads via MiXCR and lists one record per CDR3 protein. In the table there are some 670,000 distinct CDR3 sequences, more than 45% of which are singletons. The sample taken for sequencing was blood. This sequence joins TRBV30 and TRBJ2-1, with D uncertain. The clonotype comes from a woman aged 80 or over in good health. The CDR3 protein is CAWSRAQKTNEQFF. The DNA for the CDR3 is TGTGCCTGGAGTCGGGCACAAAAAACTAATGAGCAGTTCTTC.